This TCR beta chain was captured by sequencing in a study of beta chain features in type 1 diabetes. About this clone: Its antigen is undetermined.

Purity exceeding 95% was reached by all sorted populations. Findings of the study overall: Across all four CD4+ subsets, people with type 1 diabetes showed modestly shorter TCRB CDR3s. The question of HLA type influencing TCRB rearrangement was one that remained unresolved here. Using cDNA template may skew counts toward highly expressing activated cells.

Germline CDR1 is LNHDA and CDR2 is SQIVND (reference sequence). Trimming shortened V by 4 bases and J by 2 bases, and 9 bases separated the two germline ends. The CDR3 consists of 15 residues. Reverse transcribing all isolated RNA meant expressed TCRB transcripts were sequenced. TCRdb's copy holds only in-frame clones and misses some; the assay was immunoSEQ multiplex PCR. The table records roughly 350,000 clones, approximately 10% of them present only once. The chain joins TRBV19 to TRBJ2-6, with D perhaps TRBD1 (5 bases). Specimen: naive CD4+ T cells from blood. This clonotype was sampled from a woman in her twenties or thirties in good health. The CDR3 bases are TGTGCCAGTAGTACCCAACAGGCTGGGGCCAACGTCCTGACTTTC. This codes for CASSTQQAGANVLTF.